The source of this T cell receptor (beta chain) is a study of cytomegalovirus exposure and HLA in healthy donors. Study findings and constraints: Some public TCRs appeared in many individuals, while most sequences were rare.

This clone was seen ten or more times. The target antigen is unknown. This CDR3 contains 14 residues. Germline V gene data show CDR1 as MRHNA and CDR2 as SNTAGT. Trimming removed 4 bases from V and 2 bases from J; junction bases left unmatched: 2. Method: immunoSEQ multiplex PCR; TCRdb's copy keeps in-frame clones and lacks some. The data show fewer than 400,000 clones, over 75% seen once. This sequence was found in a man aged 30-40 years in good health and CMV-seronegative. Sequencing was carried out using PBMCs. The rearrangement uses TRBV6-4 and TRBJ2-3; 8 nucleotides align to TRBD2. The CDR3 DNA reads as TGTGCCAGCAGTGCGGGGGGGGCCACAGATACGCAGTATTTT. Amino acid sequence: CASSAGGATDTQYF.